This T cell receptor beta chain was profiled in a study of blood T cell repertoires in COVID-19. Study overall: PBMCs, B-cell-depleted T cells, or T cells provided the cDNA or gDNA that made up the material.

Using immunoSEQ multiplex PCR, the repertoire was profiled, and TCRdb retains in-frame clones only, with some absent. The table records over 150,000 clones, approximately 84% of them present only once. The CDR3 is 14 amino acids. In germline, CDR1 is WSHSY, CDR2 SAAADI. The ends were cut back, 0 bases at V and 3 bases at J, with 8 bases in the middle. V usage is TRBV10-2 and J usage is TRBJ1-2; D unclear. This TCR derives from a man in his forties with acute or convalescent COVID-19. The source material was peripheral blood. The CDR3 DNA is TGCGCCAGCAGTGAGTCCGGGAGCCACTATGGCTACACCTTC. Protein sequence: CASSESGSHYGYTF.